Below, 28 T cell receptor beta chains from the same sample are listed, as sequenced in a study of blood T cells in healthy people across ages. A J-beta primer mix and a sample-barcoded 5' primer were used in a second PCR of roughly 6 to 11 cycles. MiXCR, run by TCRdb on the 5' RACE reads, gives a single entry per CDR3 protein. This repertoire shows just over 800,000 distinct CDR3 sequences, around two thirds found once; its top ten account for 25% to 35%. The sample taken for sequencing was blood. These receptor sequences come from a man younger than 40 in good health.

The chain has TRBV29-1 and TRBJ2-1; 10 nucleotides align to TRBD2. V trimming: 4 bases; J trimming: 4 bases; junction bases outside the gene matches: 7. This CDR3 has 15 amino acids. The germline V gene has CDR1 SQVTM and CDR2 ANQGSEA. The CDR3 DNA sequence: TGCAGCGTTGCGCAACTAGCGGGAAGATACAATGAGCAGTTCTTC. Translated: CSVAQLAGRYNEQFF.

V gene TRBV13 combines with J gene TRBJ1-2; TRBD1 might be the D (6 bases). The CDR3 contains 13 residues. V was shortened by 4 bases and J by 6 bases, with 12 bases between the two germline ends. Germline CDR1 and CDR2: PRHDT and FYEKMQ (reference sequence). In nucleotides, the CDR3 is TGTGCCAGCAGCTCCCCTAACAGGGATGGCTACACCTTC. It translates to CASSSPNRDGYTF.

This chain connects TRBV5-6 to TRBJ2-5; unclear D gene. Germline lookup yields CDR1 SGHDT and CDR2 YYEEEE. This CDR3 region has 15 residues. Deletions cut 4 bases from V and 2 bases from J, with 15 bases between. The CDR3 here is CASSPGPGVQETQYF. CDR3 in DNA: TGTGCCAGCAGCCCAGGACCAGGAGTACAAGAGACCCAGTACTTC.

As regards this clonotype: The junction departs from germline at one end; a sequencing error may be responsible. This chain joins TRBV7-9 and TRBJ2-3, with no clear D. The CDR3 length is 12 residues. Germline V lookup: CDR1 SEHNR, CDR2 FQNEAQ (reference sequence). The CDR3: CAGSLVRYTQYF. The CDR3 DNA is TGTGCCGGCAGCTTAGTTAGGTATACGCAGTATTTT.

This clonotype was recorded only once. In DNA, the CDR3 is TGCGCCAGCAGCCCACGGACTAGCGGCGACCTCACTGAGCAGTTCTTC. Its translation is CASSPRTSGDLTEQFF. The rearrangement joins TRBV5-1 to TRBJ2-1, with 10 bases lining up with TRBD2. Germline values: CDR1 SGHRS, CDR2 YFSETQ. Germline trimming cut 4 bases from V and 9 bases from J; bases unmatched to any gene: 13. CDR3 size: 16 residues.

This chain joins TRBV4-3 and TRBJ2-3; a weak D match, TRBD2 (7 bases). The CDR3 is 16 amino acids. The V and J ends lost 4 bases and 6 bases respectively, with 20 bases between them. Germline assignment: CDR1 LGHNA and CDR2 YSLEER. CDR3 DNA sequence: TGCGCCAGCAGCCTTTCTGGGGGGGGCCCTGCCGATACGCAGTATTTT. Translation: CASSLSGGGPADTQYF.

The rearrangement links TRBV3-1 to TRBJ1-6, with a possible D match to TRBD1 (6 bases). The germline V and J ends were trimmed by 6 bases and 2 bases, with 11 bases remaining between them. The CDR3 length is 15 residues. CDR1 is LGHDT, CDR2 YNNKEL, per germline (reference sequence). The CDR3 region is CASRGRDTYNSPLHF. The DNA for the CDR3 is TGTGCCAGCAGAGGCCGGGACACCTATAATTCACCCCTCCACTTT.

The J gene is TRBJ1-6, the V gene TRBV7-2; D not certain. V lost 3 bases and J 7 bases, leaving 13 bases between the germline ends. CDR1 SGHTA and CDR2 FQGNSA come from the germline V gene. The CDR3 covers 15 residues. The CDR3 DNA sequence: TGTGCCAGCAGCTTGGGAGCCCTTAGGAATTCACCCCTCCACTTT. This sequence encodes CASSLGALRNSPLHF. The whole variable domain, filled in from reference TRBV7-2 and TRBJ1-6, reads GAGVSQSPSNKVTEKGKDVELRCDPISGHTALYWYRQSLGQGLEFLIYFQGNSAPDKSGLPSDRFSAERTGGSVSTLTIQRTQQEDSAVYLCASSLGALRNSPLHFGNGTRLTVT.

CDR3: CATSDPGQGTYEQYF. CDR3 bases: TGTGCCACCAGTGATCCGGGACAGGGGACCTACGAGCAGTACTTC. The rearrangement joins TRBV24-1 to TRBJ2-7; 10 bases fit TRBD1. The CDR3 loop spans 15 amino acids. CDR1 is KGHDR, CDR2 SFDVKD, per germline. V was pared by 3 bases and J by 2 bases, with 3 bases of the junction left unmatched.

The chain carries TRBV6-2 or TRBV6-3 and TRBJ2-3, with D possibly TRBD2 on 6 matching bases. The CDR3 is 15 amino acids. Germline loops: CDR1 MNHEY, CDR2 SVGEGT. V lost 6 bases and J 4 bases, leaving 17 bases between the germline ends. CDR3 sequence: CASSPEAGDADTQYF. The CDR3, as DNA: TGTGCCAGCAGCCCTGAAGCGGGTGACGCAGATACGCAGTATTTT.

As DNA, the CDR3 is TGTGCCAGCAGCCAAGGGACCGGGAGTGGGGTGGTGGAGACCCAGTACTTC. It encodes CASSQGTGSGVVETQYF. The rearrangement links TRBV5-8 to TRBJ2-5; tentatively, D is TRBD2 (6 bases). CDR1 SGHTS and CDR2 YDEGEE come from the germline V gene. Between the trimmed V and J ends, which lost 4 bases and 5 bases, there was a span of 24 bases. CDR3 length: 17 amino acids.

The CDR3 DNA reads as TGTGCCAGCAGCCAGATTCCGGGACAGGGGTTCCACGAGCAGTACTTC. Its translation: CASSQIPGQGFHEQYF. The chain is built from TRBV4-2 and TRBJ2-7, with 10 bases that match TRBD1. J gave up 5 bases and V 3 bases, and 10 bases lay outside the gene matches. The CDR3 has 16 amino acids. Germline loops: CDR1 LGHNA, CDR2 YNFKEQ.

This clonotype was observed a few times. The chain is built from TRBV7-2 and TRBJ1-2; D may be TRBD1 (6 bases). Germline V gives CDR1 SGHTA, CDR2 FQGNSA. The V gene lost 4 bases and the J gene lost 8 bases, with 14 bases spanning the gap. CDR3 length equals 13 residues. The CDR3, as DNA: TGTGCCAGCAGCTCCAGGGGCTGGGGAGGCTACACCTTC. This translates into CASSSRGWGGYTF.

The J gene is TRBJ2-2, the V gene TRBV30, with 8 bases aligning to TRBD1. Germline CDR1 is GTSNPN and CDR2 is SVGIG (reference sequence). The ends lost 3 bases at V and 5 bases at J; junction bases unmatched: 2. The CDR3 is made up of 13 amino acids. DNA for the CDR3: TGTGCCTGGAGCACAGGGGGTACCGGGGAGCTGTTTTTT. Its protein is CAWSTGGTGELFF.

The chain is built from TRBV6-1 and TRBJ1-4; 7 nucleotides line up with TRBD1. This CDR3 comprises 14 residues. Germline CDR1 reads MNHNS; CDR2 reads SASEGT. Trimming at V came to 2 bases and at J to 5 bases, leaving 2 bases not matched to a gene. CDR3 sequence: CASSELTGNEKLFF. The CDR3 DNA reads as TGTGCCAGCAGTGAATTGACAGGGAATGAAAAACTGTTTTTT.

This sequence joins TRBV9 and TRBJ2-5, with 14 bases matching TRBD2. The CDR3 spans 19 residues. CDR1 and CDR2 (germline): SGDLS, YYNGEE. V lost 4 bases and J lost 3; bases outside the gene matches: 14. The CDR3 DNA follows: TGTGCCAGCAGCTCCAACCCGGAGACTAGCGGGGGGGCCGAAGAGACCCAGTACTTC. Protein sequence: CASSSNPETSGGAEETQYF.

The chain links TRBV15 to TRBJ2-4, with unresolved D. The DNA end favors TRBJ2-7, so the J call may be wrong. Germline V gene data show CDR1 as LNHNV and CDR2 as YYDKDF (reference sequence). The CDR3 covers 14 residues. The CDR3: CATSRDVGTYEQYF. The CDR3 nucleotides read TGTGCCACCAGCAGAGATGTGGGGACCTACGAGCAGTACTTC.

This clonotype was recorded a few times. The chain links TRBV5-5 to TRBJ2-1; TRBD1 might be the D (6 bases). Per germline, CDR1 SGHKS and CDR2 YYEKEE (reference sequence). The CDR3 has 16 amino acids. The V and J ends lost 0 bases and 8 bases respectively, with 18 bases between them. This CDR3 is CASSLVAGDLVDEQFF. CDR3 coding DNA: TGTGCCAGCAGCTTGGTAGCAGGGGATTTGGTCGATGAGCAGTTCTTC. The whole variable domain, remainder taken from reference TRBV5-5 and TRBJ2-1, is DAGVTQSPTHLIKTRGQQVTLRCSPISGHKSVSWYQQVLGQGPQFIFQYYEKEERGRGNFPDRFSARQFPNYSSELNVNALLLGDSALYLCASSLVAGDLVDEQFFGPGTRLTVL.

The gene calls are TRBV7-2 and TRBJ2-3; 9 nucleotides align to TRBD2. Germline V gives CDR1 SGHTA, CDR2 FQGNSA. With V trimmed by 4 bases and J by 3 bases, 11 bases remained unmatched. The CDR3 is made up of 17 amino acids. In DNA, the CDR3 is TGTGCCAGCAGCTCCGTCGGAGCGGGGGGTATAACAGATACGCAGTATTTT. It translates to CASSSVGAGGITDTQYF.

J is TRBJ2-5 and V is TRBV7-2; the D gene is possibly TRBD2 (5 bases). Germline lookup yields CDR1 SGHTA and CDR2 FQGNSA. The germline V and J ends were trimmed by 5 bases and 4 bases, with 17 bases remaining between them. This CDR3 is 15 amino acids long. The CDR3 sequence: CASSTWTGIVETQYF. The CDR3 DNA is TGTGCCAGCAGCACGTGGACGGGAATCGTAGAGACCCAGTACTTC.

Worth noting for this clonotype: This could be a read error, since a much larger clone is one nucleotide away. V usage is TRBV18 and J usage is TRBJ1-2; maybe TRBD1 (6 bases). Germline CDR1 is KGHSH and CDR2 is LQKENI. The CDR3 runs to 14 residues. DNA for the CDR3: TGTGCCAACTCACCCGGCGGGGGCGACTATGGCTACACCTTC. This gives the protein CANSPGGGDYGYTF.

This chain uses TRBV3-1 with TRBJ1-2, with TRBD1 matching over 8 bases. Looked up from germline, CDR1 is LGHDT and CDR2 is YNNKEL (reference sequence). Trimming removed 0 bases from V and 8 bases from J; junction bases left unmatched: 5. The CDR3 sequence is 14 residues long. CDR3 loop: CASSQEGQVHGYTF. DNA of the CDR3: TGTGCCAGCAGCCAAGAGGGACAGGTCCACGGCTACACCTTC.

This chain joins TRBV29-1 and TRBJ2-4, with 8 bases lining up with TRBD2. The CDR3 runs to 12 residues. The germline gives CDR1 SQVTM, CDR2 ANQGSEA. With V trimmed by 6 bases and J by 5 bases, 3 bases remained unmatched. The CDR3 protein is CSVTGGQNIQYF. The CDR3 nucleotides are TGCAGCGTGACGGGGGGGCAAAACATTCAGTACTTC.

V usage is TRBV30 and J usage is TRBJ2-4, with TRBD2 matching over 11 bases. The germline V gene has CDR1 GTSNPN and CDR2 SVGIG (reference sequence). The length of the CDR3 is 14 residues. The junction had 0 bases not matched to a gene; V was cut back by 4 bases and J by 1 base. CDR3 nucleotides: TGTGCCTGGACTAGCGGGGGGGCCAAAAACATTCAGTACTTC. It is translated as CAWTSGGAKNIQYF. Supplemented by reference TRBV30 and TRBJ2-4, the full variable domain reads SQTIHQWPATLVQPVGSPLSLECTVEGTSNPNLYWYRQAAGRGLQLLFYSVGIGQISSEVPQNLSASRPQDRQFILSSKKLLLSDSGFYLCAWTSGGAKNIQYFGAGTRLSVL.

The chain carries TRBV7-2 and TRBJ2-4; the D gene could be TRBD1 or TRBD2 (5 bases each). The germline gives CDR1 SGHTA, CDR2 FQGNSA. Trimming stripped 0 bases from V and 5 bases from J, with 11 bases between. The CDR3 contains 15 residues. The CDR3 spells CASSLASGDENIQYF. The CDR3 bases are TGTGCCAGCAGCTTAGCCTCTGGGGACGAAAACATTCAGTACTTC. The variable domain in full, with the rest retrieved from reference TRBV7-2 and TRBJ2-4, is GAGVSQSPSNKVTEKGKDVELRCDPISGHTALYWYRQSLGQGLEFLIYFQGNSAPDKSGLPSDRFSAERTGGSVSTLTIQRTQQEDSAVYLCASSLASGDENIQYFGAGTRLSVL.

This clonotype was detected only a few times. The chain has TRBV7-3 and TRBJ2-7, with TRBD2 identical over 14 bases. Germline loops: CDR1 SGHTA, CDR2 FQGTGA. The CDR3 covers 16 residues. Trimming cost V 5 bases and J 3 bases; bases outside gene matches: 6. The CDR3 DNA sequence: TGTGCCAGCAGCCTTGGACTAGCGGGGGGCCTCTACGAGCAGTACTTC. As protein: CASSLGLAGGLYEQYF.

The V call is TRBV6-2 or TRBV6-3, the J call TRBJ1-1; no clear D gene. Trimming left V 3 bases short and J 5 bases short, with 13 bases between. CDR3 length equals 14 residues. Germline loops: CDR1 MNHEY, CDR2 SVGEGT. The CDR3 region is CASSYSAGETEAFF. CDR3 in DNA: TGTGCCAGCAGTTATAGTGCCGGCGAGACTGAAGCTTTCTTT.

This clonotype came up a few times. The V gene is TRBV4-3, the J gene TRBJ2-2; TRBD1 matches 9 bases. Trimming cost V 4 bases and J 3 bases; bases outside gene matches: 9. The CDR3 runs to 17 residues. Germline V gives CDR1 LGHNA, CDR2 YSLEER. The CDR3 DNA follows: TGCGCCAGCAGCCCAAACAGGGGGCGCGACTACACCGGGGAGCTGTTTTTT. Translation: CASSPNRGRDYTGELFF.